Presented here are 4 T cell receptor beta chains from one specimen sequenced in a study of T-cell reconstitution after alpha-beta-depleted transplantation in children. Preparation of the TCRbeta library involved a method that used unique molecular identifiers. Via MiXCR, TCRdb re-called the PCR reads, giving one row per CDR3 protein. The sample shows 400,000 to 450,000 distinct CDR3 sequences, roughly 44% of them seen only once. The sample consisted of PBMCs, taken before TCRalphabeta/CD19-depleted stem cell transplant. Source of these receptors: a girl aged 2-9 years with aplastic anemia, due to receive a stem cell transplant.

The rearrangement uses TRBV20-1 and TRBJ2-7; the D is unclear. Germline-derived CDR1 and CDR2 are DFQATT and SNEGSKA (reference sequence). V was clipped by 2 bases and J by 2 bases, with 4 bases between them. The CDR3 spans 11 residues. The CDR3 protein is CSARPPYEQYF. As DNA, the CDR3 is TGCAGTGCTAGACCCCCCTACGAGCAGTACTTC.

The genes are TRBV15 and TRBJ2-5; tentative D call: TRBD2 (7 bases). Germline-derived CDR1 and CDR2 are LNHNV and YYDKDF (reference sequence). The CDR3 is 15 amino acids. V was cut by 5 bases and J by 6 bases, with 19 bases left in between. CDR3 nucleotide sequence: TGTGCCACCAGCCGGGCGGGGGCCCAGCGCCAGACCCAGTACTTC. It yields the protein CATSRAGAQRQTQYF.

The gene calls are TRBV20-1 and TRBJ2-1, with 7 nucleotides matching TRBD2. Per germline, CDR1 DFQATT and CDR2 SNEGSKA (reference sequence). The CDR3 consists of 16 residues. V was pared by 3 bases and J by 2 bases, with 10 bases of the junction left unmatched. The CDR3 here is CSARPSAGDAYNEQFF. For the CDR3, the DNA is TGCAGTGCTAGGCCCTCGGCGGGAGACGCCTACAATGAGCAGTTCTTC.

The V and J genes are TRBV27 and TRBJ2-3; no clear D. V was pared by 4 bases and J by 2 bases, with 10 bases between. Germline CDR1 is MNHEY and CDR2 is SMNVEV (reference sequence). CDR3 length: 14 residues. The DNA for the CDR3 is TGTGCCAGCAGTTCGGGCGCCTACACAGATACGCAGTATTTT. It yields the protein CASSSGAYTDTQYF.